These T cell receptor beta chains were read from a single sample in a study of CD8 T cells in ankylosing spondylitis. TCRdb analysed the 5' RACE reads with MiXCR anew, one entry per CDR3 protein. This sample has fewer than 550,000 distinct CDR3 sequences, with 5.3% found just once. Material for sequencing was blood, either unsorted or a sorted T cell fraction (not recorded which). The receptor source for this set is a male donor with ankylosing spondylitis. CDR3s include the opening cysteine and the closing phenylalanine or tryptophan. A D gene is named only where the DNA matches it firmly. Where a row states a size, it is once, few, many or the class of an expanded clone; other rows omit it.

v_call,j_call,clone_size,d_call,cdr3_nt,cdr3_aa
TRBV20-1,TRBJ2-1,many,-,TGCAGTGCTACCGCGTTCAGAGGTGGCTCCTACAATGAGCAGTTCTTC,CSATAFRGGSYNEQFF
TRBV7-2,TRBJ2-5,many,TRBD1,TGTGCCAGCAGCTACCAGACAGGGGAAGAGACCCAGTACTTC,CASSYQTGEETQYF
TRBV5-1,TRBJ2-3,many,TRBD1,TGCGCCAGCAGCCCCGGACAGGGGGCAGGAGATACGCAGTATTTT,CASSPGQGAGDTQYF
TRBV6-2/TRBV6-3,TRBJ2-1,many,TRBD1,TGTGCCAGCAGTGGGACAGGGTTTGCCCCGAACAATGAGCAGTTCTTC,CASSGTGFAPNNEQFF
TRBV20-1,TRBJ2-5,many,TRBD2,TGCAGTTCAGGACTAGCGATTCAAGAGACCCAGTACTTC,CSSGLAIQETQYF
TRBV29-1,TRBJ2-3,-,-,TGCAGCGGGGCGGGGTACCCAGATACGCAGTATTTT,CSGAGYPDTQYF
TRBV4-3,TRBJ1-1,many,TRBD1,TGCGCCAGCAGCCAAGATTTGGACAGGTGGACTGAAGCTTTCTTT,CASSQDLDRWTEAFF
TRBV12-3/TRBV12-4,TRBJ2-2,many,-,TGTGCCAGCAGTTTTCAGGGGCAGACCGGGGAGCTGTTTTTT,CASSFQGQTGELFF
TRBV4-2,TRBJ1-3,many,-,TGTGCCAGCAGCCAAGAGTGGGGCCGCTCTGGAAACACCATATATTTT,CASSQEWGRSGNTIYF
TRBV15,TRBJ2-5,many,TRBD2,TGTGCCACCAGCGAGAGACTAGCGGGAGGAGAGACCCAGTACTTC,CATSERLAGGETQYF
TRBV20-1,TRBJ2-7,-,TRBD1,TGCAGTGCGCGTCAAAGGACAGGGCTCTACGAGCAGTACTTC,CSARQRTGLYEQYF
TRBV4-1,TRBJ2-5,many,-,TGCGCCAGCAGCCAGTTCGAGTACCGGGAGACCCAGTACTTC,CASSQFEYRETQYF
TRBV5-5,TRBJ2-1,many,-,TGTGCCAGCAGCTCGACGGGGGAATACGCTAGTGAGCAGTTCTTC,CASSSTGEYASEQFF
TRBV7-6,TRBJ2-1,many,-,TGTGCCTCAGGCGGGGGCCAATTTTATGAGCAGTTCTTC,CASGGGQFYEQFF
TRBV4-1,TRBJ2-1,few,TRBD2,TGCGCCAGCAGCCCTCAGCGGGAGGGCCCTAATGAGCAGTTCTTC,CASSPQREGPNEQFF
TRBV6-1,TRBJ2-1,-,TRBD2,TGTGCCAGCAGTGAATGGAGCGGGAGAAATGAGCAGTTCTTC,CASSEWSGRNEQFF
TRBV5-6,TRBJ2-1,many,TRBD2,TGTGCCAGCAGCTTGAATAGCGGGAGGGTCGATGAGCAGTTCTTC,CASSLNSGRVDEQFF
TRBV3-1,TRBJ2-2,-,TRBD1,TGTGCCAGCAGCCTTACGACAGGGACCGGGGAGCTGTTTTTT,CASSLTTGTGELFF
TRBV5-1,TRBJ2-1,many,-,TGCGCCAGCAGCTTGGAGGGGACACTAGGACACAATGAGCAGTTCTTC,CASSLEGTLGHNEQFF
TRBV5-1,TRBJ2-1,many,TRBD1,TGCGCCAGCAGCACGGAGGGACAGGGATACAATGAGCAGTTCTTC,CASSTEGQGYNEQFF
TRBV5-5,TRBJ2-7,few,-,TGTGCCAGCAGCTGGGGACCAGTGAGCTCCTACGAGCAGTACTTC,CASSWGPVSSYEQYF